Shown below are 28 T cell receptor beta chains from a single sample sequenced in a study of blood T cell repertoires in COVID-19. Data came from immunoSEQ multiplex PCR; TCRdb stores just in-frame clones and leaves some out. Of approximately 190,000 clones detected, over 80% appear once; the ten largest clones hold roughly 6.1%. Specimen: peripheral blood. Source of these receptors: a woman in her thirties or forties with acute or convalescent COVID-19.

This clone was recorded only once. The rearrangement uses TRBV5-1 and TRBJ2-7; D may be TRBD1 (6 bases). The germline V and J ends were trimmed by 3 bases and 0 bases, with 10 bases remaining between them. Germline V gives CDR1 SGHRS, CDR2 YFSETQ. The CDR3 has 14 residues. CDR3 nucleotides: TGCGCCAGCAGCTATACGGACAGCTCCTACGAGCAGTACTTC. Protein: CASSYTDSSYEQYF.

This chain joins TRBV2 and TRBJ1-2; 8 bases fit TRBD1. The CDR3 runs 17 residues. In germline, CDR1 is SNHLY, CDR2 FYNNEI. V dropped 4 bases and J dropped 4; count of bases not matched to a gene: 14. CDR3 nucleotides: TGTGCCAGCAGTGTCCCCCGGGACAGGTTTGAGGGCTATGGCTACACCTTC. Encoded protein: CASSVPRDRFEGYGYTF.

As DNA, the CDR3 is TGTGCCAGCAGCGGCAGGGTTTCCTATAATTCACCCCTCCACTTT. It specifies CASSGRVSYNSPLHF. The rearrangement uses TRBV7-8 and TRBJ1-6, with D maybe TRBD1 (5 bases). The V and J ends lost 5 bases and 1 base respectively, with 9 bases between them. The CDR3 has 15 amino acids. Looked up from germline, CDR1 is SGHVS and CDR2 is FQNEAQ.

The table lists this clone with a count of one. The chain carries TRBV3-1 (or the pseudogene TRBV3-2) and TRBJ2-1; a possible D gene is TRBD2 (5 bases). CDR3 length: 16 amino acids. From germline, CDR1 is LGHDT and CDR2 YNNKEL (reference sequence). V lost 2 bases, J lost 0 bases, and 11 bases lay in between. For the CDR3, the DNA is TGTGCCAGCAGCCAAATAGTTACTAGCTCCTACAATGAGCAGTTCTTC. This translates into CASSQIVTSSYNEQFF.

J is TRBJ2-3 and V is TRBV4-1, with 12 positions matching TRBD2. With V trimmed by 2 bases and J by 4 bases, 13 bases remained unmatched. CDR1 MGHRA and CDR2 YSYEKL come from the germline V gene. This CDR3 has 19 amino acids. The CDR3 sequence: CASSQHRASGRAGPDTQYF. The CDR3 bases are TGCGCCAGCAGCCAACACAGGGCTAGCGGGAGGGCGGGCCCAGATACGCAGTATTTT.

The rearrangement links TRBV6-5 to TRBJ2-7, with D possibly TRBD2 on 6 matching bases. Trimming pared 6 bases from V and 3 bases from J, leaving 18 bases between. Germline V gene sequence: CDR1 MNHEY, CDR2 SVGAGI. The CDR3 extends over 15 amino acids. The CDR3 bases are TGTGCCAGCAGACCGTTTTCGGGAGTGGACTACGAGCAGTACTTC. This encodes CASRPFSGVDYEQYF.

The chain employs TRBV27 and TRBJ2-7; 9 bases align to TRBD2. Germline values: CDR1 MNHEY, CDR2 SMNVEV (reference sequence). The CDR3 consists of 15 residues. V was pared by 0 bases and J by 1 base, with 1 base of the junction left unmatched. The CDR3 DNA reads TGTGCCAGCAGTTTATCTACTAGCGGGTCCTACGAGCAGTACTTC. Translated, it gives CASSLSTSGSYEQYF.

The rearrangement joins TRBV7-9 to TRBJ1-2; no clear D gene. This CDR3 is built from 13 residues. The V gene lost 2 bases and the J gene lost 7 bases, with 11 bases spanning the gap. Germline assignment: CDR1 SEHNR and CDR2 FQNEAQ (reference sequence). CDR3 DNA sequence: TGTGCCAGCAGCTTATTGGAGAATCTTGGCTACACCTTC. Translating it yields CASSLLENLGYTF.

The V call is TRBV6-4, the J call TRBJ2-1; D remains ambiguous. This CDR3 is 16 amino acids long. Germline V lookup: CDR1 MRHNA, CDR2 SNTAGT. Between the trimmed V and J ends, which lost 0 bases and 0 bases, there was a span of 9 bases. CDR3 sequence reads: CASSDSTESSYNEQFF. As DNA, the CDR3 is TGTGCCAGCAGTGACTCCACGGAGAGCTCCTACAATGAGCAGTTCTTC.

The chain couples TRBV18 to TRBJ1-2; D not certain. This CDR3 region has 15 residues. Trimming removed 4 bases from V and 4 bases from J, with 16 bases in between. Germline CDR1 reads KGHSH; CDR2 reads LQKENI. The CDR3 protein is CASSLQEGSGYGYTF. In DNA, the CDR3 is TGTGCCAGCTCACTTCAGGAGGGTTCCGGCTATGGCTACACCTTC.

CDR3 region: CASSFSSGAAYEQYF. The CDR3 nucleotides are TGTGCCAGCAGCTTCTCTAGCGGGGCCGCCTACGAGCAGTACTTC. This chain uses TRBV11-2 with TRBJ2-7, with 9 positions matching TRBD2. Germline CDR1 SGHAT, CDR2 FQNNGV. The CDR3 loop spans 15 amino acids. J lost 2 bases, V lost 3 bases, and 5 bases had no gene match.

This rearrangement joins TRBV5-6 to TRBJ1-6, with 7 bases fitting TRBD1. CDR1 and CDR2 (germline): SGHDT, YYEEEE. After removal of 5 bases from V and 8 bases from J, the junction contained 10 bases not matched to a gene. CDR3 size: 15 residues. The CDR3 reads CASRSEGAGDSPLHF. Written as DNA, the CDR3 is TGTGCCAGCAGATCGGAGGGGGCTGGGGATTCACCCCTCCACTTT.

The V and J genes are TRBV7-9 and TRBJ1-5; maybe TRBD1 (5 bases). The V gene lost 2 bases and the J gene lost 7 bases, with 9 bases spanning the gap. CDR1 is SEHNR and CDR2 is FQNEAQ in the germline V gene (reference sequence). The CDR3 spans 13 residues. The CDR3 DNA sequence: TGTGCCAGCAGCTTAAACAGGCCCCAGCCCCAGCATTTT. Amino acid sequence: CASSLNRPQPQHF. Filled out from reference TRBV7-9 and TRBJ1-5, the complete variable domain reads DTGVSQNPRHKITKRGQNVTFRCDPISEHNRLYWYRQTLGQGPEFLTYFQNEAQLEKSRLLSDRFSAERPKGSFSTLEIQRTEQGDSAMYLCASSLNRPQPQHFGDGTRLSIL.

This chain joins TRBV6-5 and TRBJ2-1; 7 bases are a match to TRBD1. Germline CDR1 MNHEY, CDR2 SVGAGI. The CDR3 loop spans 14 amino acids. Trimming at V came to 5 bases and at J to 5 bases, leaving 6 bases not matched to a gene. The CDR3 coding sequence is TGTGCCAGCAGTCCCGGGACAGTAAACAATGAGCAGTTCTTC. Translated: CASSPGTVNNEQFF.

J is TRBJ2-7 and V is TRBV28, with D perhaps matching TRBD2 (6 bases). The V gene's germline CDR1 is MDHEN and CDR2 SYDVKM. The CDR3 contains 16 residues. With 3 bases removed from V and 6 bases from J, the gap between germline ends came to 21 bases. The chain's CDR3 is CASSFGGSGQESEQYF. The CDR3 coding sequence is TGTGCCAGCAGTTTCGGAGGCAGCGGGCAGGAGTCCGAGCAGTACTTC.

The rearrangement links TRBV18 to TRBJ1-3; D gene uncertain. Germline values: CDR1 KGHSH, CDR2 LQKENI. The CDR3 length is 13 residues. The V end was cut by 2 bases, the J end by 8 bases, with 10 bases between. The CDR3 DNA reads as TGTGCCAGCTCACCATCCGTCCAGGACACCATATATTTT. Encoded protein: CASSPSVQDTIYF.

The chain recombines TRBV5-6 with TRBJ2-1, with TRBD2 matching over 10 bases. The CDR3 runs to 16 residues. V gave up 3 bases and J gave up 6 bases; unmatched junction bases: 9. The germline V gene has CDR1 SGHDT and CDR2 YYEEEE. The CDR3 sequence is CASSSMTSGYSNEQFF. In DNA, the CDR3 is TGTGCCAGCAGCTCCATGACTAGCGGGTACTCCAATGAGCAGTTCTTC.

V is TRBV28 and J is TRBJ1-2; D call uncertain. The CDR3 runs 13 residues. V gave up 3 bases and J gave up 4 bases, with 9 bases separating them. CDR1 is MDHEN, CDR2 SYDVKM, per germline. The CDR3 DNA reads TGTGCCAGCAGTTTCCCGGGAAGCTATGGCTACACCTTC. Its protein is CASSFPGSYGYTF.

The chain is built from TRBV28 and TRBJ1-6; 10 bases map to TRBD1. The CDR3 totals 15 residues. J lost 8 bases, V lost 7 bases, and 8 bases had no gene match. Germline V CDR1 and CDR2: MDHEN, SYDVKM. The CDR3 DNA follows: TGTGCCAGCACCACATTGGGACAGGGGTATTCACCCCTCCACTTT. Its translation is CASTTLGQGYSPLHF. The full variable domain, rest sourced from reference TRBV28 and TRBJ1-6, is DVKVTQSSRYLVKRTGEKVFLECVQDMDHENMFWYRQDPGLGLRLIYFSYDVKMKEKGDIPEGYSVSREKKERFSLILESASTNQTSMYLCASTTLGQGYSPLHFGNGTRLTVT.

The chain links TRBV28 to TRBJ1-2, with D uncertain. CDR1 is MDHEN and CDR2 is SYDVKM in the germline V gene. V was cut by 2 bases and J by 4 bases, with 5 bases left in between. The CDR3 has 12 residues. This CDR3 is CASSLPFYGYTF. CDR3 DNA sequence: TGTGCCAGCAGTTTACCCTTCTATGGCTACACCTTC.

The chain links TRBV9 to TRBJ2-1, with 16 bases that match TRBD2. There are 16 residues in the CDR3. With V trimmed by 0 bases and J by 7 bases, 1 base remained unmatched. CDR1 and CDR2 (germline): SGDLS, YYNGEE. The CDR3 reads CASSVGGLAGGNEQFF. Here the CDR3 DNA reads TGTGCCAGCAGCGTAGGGGGACTAGCGGGAGGGAATGAGCAGTTCTTC.

This clone was recorded once. V usage is TRBV4-1 and J usage is TRBJ2-7; 7 bases are shared with TRBD1. The CDR3 covers 14 residues. CDR1 is MGHRA, CDR2 YSYEKL, per germline. The junction had 10 bases not matched to a gene; V was cut back by 4 bases and J by 7 bases. CDR3 DNA: TGCGCCAGCAGCCCGCTTCTAAAGGGACAGGAGCAGTACTTC. This translates into CASSPLLKGQEQYF.

The chain employs TRBV28 and TRBJ1-4; D call uncertain. V lost 10 bases and J 5 bases, leaving 8 bases between the germline ends. CDR1 is MDHEN, CDR2 SYDVKM, per germline. The CDR3 extends over 11 amino acids. CDR3 DNA sequence: TGTGCCACTTACAAGAATGAAAAACTGTTTTTT. Amino acid sequence: CATYKNEKLFF.

This clone came up a few times. The CDR3 loop is CAIGQLYTEAFF. CDR3 nucleotides: TGTGCCATCGGACAGCTCTACACTGAAGCTTTCTTT. This chain joins TRBV6-5 and TRBJ1-1, with D maybe TRBD1 (6 bases). CDR3 length: 12 residues. Germline values: CDR1 MNHEY, CDR2 SVGAGI. Trimming took 10 bases from V and 3 from J, leaving 12 bases between them.

V and J are TRBV5-1 and TRBJ1-1, with unresolved D. This CDR3 spans 13 amino acids. Per the germline V gene, CDR1 is SGHRS and CDR2 is YFSETQ. The V and J ends lost 4 bases and 10 bases respectively, with 17 bases between them. Written as DNA, the CDR3 is TGCGCCAGCAGCCCCTTGTCCTTAGATGGAGCTTTCTTT. It codes for CASSPLSLDGAFF.

This clone showed up just once. The genes are TRBV5-1 and TRBJ1-1; 8 bases align to TRBD1. Trimming removed 4 bases from V and 4 bases from J; junction bases left unmatched: 3. The CDR3 covers 13 residues. The germline V gene has CDR1 SGHRS and CDR2 YFSETQ. Here the CDR3 reads CASSPQGATEAFF. For the CDR3, the DNA is TGCGCCAGCAGCCCGCAGGGGGCCACTGAAGCTTTCTTT. The full variable domain, completed using reference TRBV5-1 and TRBJ1-1, is KAGVTQTPRYLIKTRGQQVTLSCSPISGHRSVSWYQQTPGQGLQFLFEYFSETQRNKGNFPGRFSGRQFSNSRSEMNVSTLELGDSALYLCASSPQGATEAFFGQGTRLTVV.

V and J are TRBV6-6 and TRBJ2-1, with D perhaps matching TRBD2 (5 bases). The CDR3 runs 15 residues. In germline, CDR1 is MNHNY, CDR2 SVGAGI (reference sequence). V gave up 3 bases and J gave up 1 base, with 10 bases separating them. The CDR3 coding sequence is TGTGCCAGCAGTTATGGGCCGGGATCCTACAATGAGCAGTTCTTC. Translation gives CASSYGPGSYNEQFF.

The chain joins TRBV6-5 to TRBJ1-6, with TRBD1 matching over 8 bases. This CDR3 contains 12 residues. Germline CDR1 MNHEY, CDR2 SVGAGI. V gave up 6 bases and J gave up 9 bases; unmatched junction bases: 1. For the CDR3, the DNA is TGTGCCAGCAGAGGACAGGGTTCACCCCTCCACTTT. This translates into CASRGQGSPLHF.